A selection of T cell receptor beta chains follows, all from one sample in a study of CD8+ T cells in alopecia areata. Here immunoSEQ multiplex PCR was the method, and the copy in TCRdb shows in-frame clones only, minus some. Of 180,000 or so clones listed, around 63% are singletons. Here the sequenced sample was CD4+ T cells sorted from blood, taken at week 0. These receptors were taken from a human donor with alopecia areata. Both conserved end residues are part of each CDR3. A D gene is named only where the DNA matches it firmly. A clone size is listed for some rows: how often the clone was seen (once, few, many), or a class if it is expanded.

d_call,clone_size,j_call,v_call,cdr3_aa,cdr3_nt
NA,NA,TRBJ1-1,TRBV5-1,CASSPAGKEWNTEAFF,TGCGCCAGCAGCCCCGCCGGTAAGGAGTGGAACACTGAAGCTTTCTTT
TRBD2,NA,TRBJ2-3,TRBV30,CAWKTSGFVDTQYF,TGTGCCTGGAAGACTAGCGGGTTTGTAGATACGCAGTATTTT
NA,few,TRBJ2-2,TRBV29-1,CSVEVTRSGELFF,TGCAGCGTTGAAGTTACTAGATCCGGGGAGCTGTTTTTT
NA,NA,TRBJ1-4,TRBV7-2,CASSPRGAGEKLFF,TGTGCCAGCAGCCCCCGGGGGGCAGGTGAAAAACTGTTTTTT
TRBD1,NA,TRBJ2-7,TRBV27,CASRPITGGEQYF,TGTGCCAGCCGACCAATCACAGGGGGCGAGCAGTACTTC
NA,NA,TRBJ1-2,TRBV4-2,CASSQERASYGYTF,TGTGCCAGCAGCCAAGAACGGGCGTCCTATGGCTACACCTTC
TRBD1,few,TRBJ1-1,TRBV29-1,CSVEPGTGGTEAFF,TGCAGCGTTGAACCCGGGACAGGGGGCACTGAAGCTTTCTTT
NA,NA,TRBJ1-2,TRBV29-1,CSARGEMGGYTF,TGCAGCGCCCGGGGTGAGATGGGTGGCTACACCTTC
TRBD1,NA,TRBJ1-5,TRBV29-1,CSAGQGRNQPQHF,TGCAGCGCCGGACAGGGGCGTAATCAGCCCCAGCATTTT
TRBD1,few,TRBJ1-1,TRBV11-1,CASSLEGAKDTEAFF,TGTGCCAGCAGCTTAGAGGGGGCAAAGGACACTGAAGCTTTCTTT
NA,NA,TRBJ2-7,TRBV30,CAWSGQGTHEQYF,TGTGCCTGGAGCGGACAAGGCACGCACGAGCAGTACTTC
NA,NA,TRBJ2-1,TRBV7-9,CASSPMGGTGNEQFF,TGTGCCAGCAGCCCGATGGGCGGGACGGGCAATGAGCAGTTCTTC
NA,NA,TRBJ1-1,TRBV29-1,CSVGPGLGGNTEAFF,TGCAGCGTTGGACCTGGGTTGGGTGGGAACACTGAAGCTTTCTTT
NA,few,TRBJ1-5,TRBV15,CATSSVKKGQPQHF,TGTGCCACCAGCAGTGTAAAGAAGGGCCAGCCCCAGCATTTT
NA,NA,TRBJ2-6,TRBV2,CASTGTASGANVLTF,TGTGCCAGCACCGGGACTGCGTCTGGGGCCAACGTCCTGACTTTC
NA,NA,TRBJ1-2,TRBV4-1,CASSPTTGYGYTF,TGCGCCAGCAGCCCAACCACGGGCTATGGCTACACCTTC
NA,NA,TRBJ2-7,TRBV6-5,CATKGPPADEQYF,TGTGCCACTAAAGGGCCTCCGGCGGACGAGCAGTACTTC
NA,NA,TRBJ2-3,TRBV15,CATNGYNTDTQYF,TGTGCCACCAACGGGTACAACACAGATACGCAGTATTTT
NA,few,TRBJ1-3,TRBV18,CASSPGSSGNTIYF,TGTGCCAGCTCACCAGGGAGTTCTGGAAACACCATATATTTT
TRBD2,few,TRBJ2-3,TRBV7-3,CASSLAGADTQYF,TGTGCCAGCAGCTTAGCGGGGGCAGATACGCAGTATTTT
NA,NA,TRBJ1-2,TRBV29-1,CSVGGSNYGYTF,TGCAGCGTTGGTGGGTCTAACTATGGCTACACCTTC
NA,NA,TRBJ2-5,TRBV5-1,CASSLGPGPGSETQYF,TGCGCCAGCAGCTTGGGCCCGGGCCCTGGATCGGAGACCCAGTACTTC
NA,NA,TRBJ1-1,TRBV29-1,CSVRDLNTEAFF,TGCAGCGTCCGGGATTTGAACACTGAGGCTTTCTTT
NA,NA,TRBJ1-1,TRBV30,CAWSGISAFF,TGTGCCTGGAGTGGAATATCAGCTTTCTTT
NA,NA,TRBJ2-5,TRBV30,CAFSSGGLSETQYF,TGTGCCTTCAGCTCGGGGGGCCTTAGCGAGACCCAGTACTTC
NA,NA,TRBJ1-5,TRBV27,CASSLAGPISNQPQHF,TGTGCCAGCAGCCTAGCGGGCCCTATTAGCAATCAGCCCCAGCATTTT
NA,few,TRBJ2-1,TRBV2,CASSPGPEHNEQFF,TGTGCCAGCAGCCCGGGACCCGAACACAATGAGCAGTTCTTC
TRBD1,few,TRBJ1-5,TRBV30,CAWSGTGYNQPQHF,TGTGCCTGGAGCGGGACAGGGTACAATCAGCCCCAGCATTTT
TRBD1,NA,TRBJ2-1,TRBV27,CASSRKGQGARNEQFF,TGTGCCAGCAGCAGGAAAGGACAGGGGGCGCGTAATGAGCAGTTCTTC
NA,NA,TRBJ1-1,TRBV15,CATSRDLGVDEAFF,TGTGCCACCAGCAGAGATTTGGGGGTCGATGAAGCTTTCTTT
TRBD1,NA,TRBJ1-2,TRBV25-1,CASSGFRDRDYGYTF,TGTGCCAGCAGTGGATTCCGGGACAGGGATTATGGCTACACCTTC
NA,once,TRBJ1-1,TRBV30,CAWRPQTYTEAFF,TGTGCCTGGAGGCCTCAGACGTACACTGAAGCTTTCTTT
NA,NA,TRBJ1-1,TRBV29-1,CSVVLTGGNTEAFF,TGCAGCGTTGTCCTTACGGGGGGAAACACTGAAGCTTTCTTT
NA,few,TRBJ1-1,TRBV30,CAWRFLSSTEAFF,TGTGCCTGGAGGTTCCTTAGCAGCACTGAAGCTTTCTTT
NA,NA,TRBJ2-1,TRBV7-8,CASSQGTPEYNEQFF,TGTGCCAGCAGCCAAGGAACCCCGGAATACAATGAGCAGTTCTTC
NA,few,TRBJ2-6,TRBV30,CAWAPGRGFSGANVLTF,TGTGCCTGGGCGCCGGGACGCGGGTTCTCTGGGGCCAACGTCCTGACTTTC
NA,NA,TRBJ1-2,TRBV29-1,CSVAGSHYSYGYTF,TGCAGCGTTGCGGGCAGCCATTACAGCTATGGCTACACCTTC
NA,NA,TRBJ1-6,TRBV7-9,CASSRGAGVDSPLHF,TGTGCCAGCAGTCGAGGGGCAGGGGTAGATTCACCCCTCCACTTT
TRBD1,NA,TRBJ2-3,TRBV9,CASSGRDRGADTQYF,TGTGCCAGCAGCGGTCGGGACAGGGGTGCAGATACGCAGTATTTT
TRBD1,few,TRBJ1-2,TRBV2,CASSSDRGVVGYTF,TGTGCCAGCAGTTCGGACAGGGGAGTTGTCGGCTACACCTTC
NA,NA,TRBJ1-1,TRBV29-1,CSVEPRLNTEAFF,TGCAGCGTTGAACCCAGGCTGAACACTGAAGCTTTCTTT
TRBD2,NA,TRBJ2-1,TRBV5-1,CASSLEASGAYNEQFF,TGCGCCAGCAGCTTGGAGGCTAGCGGGGCCTACAATGAGCAGTTCTTC
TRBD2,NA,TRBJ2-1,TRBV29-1,CSAIAGTYNEQFF,TGCAGCGCAATAGCGGGGACATACAATGAGCAGTTCTTC
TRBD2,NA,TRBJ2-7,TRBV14,CASSPTSGRAYEQYF,TGTGCCAGCAGCCCCACTAGCGGGCGGGCCTACGAGCAGTACTTC
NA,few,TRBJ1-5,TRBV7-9,CASSLADGPNQPQHF,TGTGCCAGCAGCTTAGCGGACGGACCCAATCAGCCCCAGCATTTT
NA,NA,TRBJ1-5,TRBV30,CAWNREGQPQHF,TGTGCCTGGAACAGGGAGGGTCAGCCCCAGCATTTT
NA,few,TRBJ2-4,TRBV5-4,CASSLGTLDIQYF,TGTGCCAGCAGCTTAGGGACATTGGACATTCAGTACTTC
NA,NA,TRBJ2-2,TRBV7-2,CASSLPSAMELFF,TGTGCCAGCAGCCTTCCCTCGGCGATGGAGCTGTTTTTT
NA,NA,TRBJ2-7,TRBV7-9,CASSSSRTVSSYEQYF,TGTGCCAGCAGCTCCTCAAGGACCGTGTCCTCCTACGAGCAGTACTTC
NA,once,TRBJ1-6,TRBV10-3,CAISSEVGSPLHF,TGTGCCATCAGTTCGGAGGTGGGTTCACCCCTCCACTTT
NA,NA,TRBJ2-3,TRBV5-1,CASSLDGLEDTQYF,TGCGCCAGCAGCTTGGACGGGCTTGAGGATACGCAGTATTTT
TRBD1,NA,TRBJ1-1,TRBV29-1,CSVATGSNTEAFF,TGCAGCGTCGCGACAGGGTCGAACACTGAAGCTTTCTTT